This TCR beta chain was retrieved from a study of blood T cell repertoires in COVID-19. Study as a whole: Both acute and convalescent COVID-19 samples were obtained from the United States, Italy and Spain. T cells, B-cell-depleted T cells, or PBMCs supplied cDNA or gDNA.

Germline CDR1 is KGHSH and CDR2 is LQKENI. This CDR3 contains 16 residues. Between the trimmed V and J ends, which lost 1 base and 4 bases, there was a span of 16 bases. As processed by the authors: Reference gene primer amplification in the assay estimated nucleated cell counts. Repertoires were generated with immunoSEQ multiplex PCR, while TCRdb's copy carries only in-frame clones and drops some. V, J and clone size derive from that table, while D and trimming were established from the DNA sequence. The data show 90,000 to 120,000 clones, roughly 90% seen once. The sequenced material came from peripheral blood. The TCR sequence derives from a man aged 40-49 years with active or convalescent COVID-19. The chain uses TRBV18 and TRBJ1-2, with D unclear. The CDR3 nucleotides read TGTGCCAGCTCACCACGCCAGGAGGCCGCGGCCTATGGCTACACCTTC. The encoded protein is CASSPRQEAAAYGYTF.